This TCR beta chain was found in a study of T cells in Graves' hyperthyroidism and ophthalmopathy. When ophthalmopathy did not progress within 18 months, Graves' hyperthyroidism was considered stable. The PBMCs had their origin in 8.5 to 10 ml of fresh peripheral blood. Authors of the study amplified TCR beta CDR3 regions from RNA transcripts. First-round RT-PCR targeting the TCR CDR3 was performed with the HTBI primer set. TCRdb processed the multiplex PCR reads anew with MiXCR; each CDR3 protein has one entry. The table shows about 360,000 distinct CDR3 sequences, with about 13% occurring only once. Study-level points and caveats: Blood samples included most of the expanded thyroid clonotypes exceeding 0.001.

CDR1 and CDR2 (germline): SGHAT, FQNNGV. The V and J ends lost 2 bases and 5 bases respectively, with 10 bases between them. CDR3 length equals 13 residues. At least ten counts were recorded for this clonotype. Its antigen is as yet unknown. The sequenced material came from blood. This sequence was found in a woman under 30 with Graves' hyperthyroidism. This chain uses TRBV11-2 with TRBJ2-7, with D unresolved. CDR3 bases: TGTGCCAGCAGCTTATGGGCTTCGGACGAGCAGTACTTC. Translated: CASSLWASDEQYF.